This T cell receptor (beta chain) was recovered during a study of blood T cells in healthy people across ages. Per individual sample, total RNA of at least 5 micrograms was extracted. Trimming shortened V by 2 bases and J by 5 bases, and 21 bases separated the two germline ends. The CDR3 runs 16 residues. CDR1 and CDR2 (germline): DFQATT, SNEGSKA (reference sequence). About this clonotype itself: Its specificity is unknown.

Notes on the study in general: Lack of knowledge of donor CMV status possibly confounded expanded clonotype changes.

With a J-beta primer mix and a sample-barcoded 5' primer, a second PCR ran about 7 to 11 cycles. Each CDR3 protein gets one entry after TCRdb re-called the 5' RACE reads with MiXCR. Here the sample spans a few hundred thousand distinct CDR3 sequences, about 27% being singletons. This sample also belongs to another study, concerning T cells of mothers and their children. From that report: Over five children and their three healthy Caucasian mothers were the donors. Whether related or unrelated, pairs show similar shaping of TCR recombination output by thymic selection.

Source material: blood. This TCR was sampled from a boy younger than 10 in good health. The J gene is TRBJ2-5, the V gene TRBV20-1, with a possible D match to TRBD1 (5 bases). The chain's CDR3 is CSARTWGRTPEETQYF. The CDR3 DNA reads TGCAGTGCTAGAACATGGGGCAGGACCCCGGAGGAGACCCAGTACTTC.